This is a list of T cell receptor beta chains from one sample in a study of identical twins. TCRdb recomputed calls from the 5' RACE reads with MiXCR, one row per CDR3 protein. This sample has 700,000 to 950,000 distinct CDR3 sequences, with roughly 12% found just once. The same sample was also used in a study of yellow fever vaccine responses in identical twins.

Sequenced sample: PBMCs. The receptor set was obtained from a woman under 30 in good health. Each CDR3 is given with its conserved first and last residue. The D gene is left open where the match is weak. For some rows the clone size is stated as once, few or many, or as a class when expanded; others skip it.

clone_size	v_call	cdr3_length	j_call	d_call	cdr3_nt	cdr3_aa
-	TRBV6-2/TRBV6-3	18	TRBJ2-3	-	TGTGCCAGCCGATACCCCCCCCCGGGACACCTTAGCACAGATACGCAGTATTTT	CASRYPPPGHLSTDTQYF
few	TRBV7-3	15	TRBJ2-2	-	TGTGCCAGCAGCCCACTCTCCGTGAACACCGGGGAGCTGTTTTTT	CASSPLSVNTGELFF
few	TRBV24-1	16	TRBJ2-1	TRBD1	TGTGCCACCAGTGATTTGGACAGGGGGGGCTACAATGAGCAGTTCTTC	CATSDLDRGGYNEQFF
-	TRBV25-1	15	TRBJ2-5	-	TGTGCCAGCAGTGAGTCAGGGGCGCTTGGGGAGACCCAGTACTTC	CASSESGALGETQYF
-	TRBV5-1	14	TRBJ2-3	-	TGCGCCAGCAGCCCGCTAAAAAGCACAGATTCGCAGTATTTT	CASSPLKSTDSQYF
-	TRBV7-9	15	TRBJ2-7	-	TGTGCCAGCAGCTATAGTGGGGAAACCTCTAACGAGCAGTACTTC	CASSYSGETSNEQYF
few	TRBV11-3	15	TRBJ1-1	-	TGTGCCAGCAGTAGGCTGGGGCCAGGTCATCCTGAAGCTTTCTTT	CASSRLGPGHPEAFF
few	TRBV6-5	15	TRBJ2-5	-	TGTGCCAGCAGTTACAGGCAGGGCGTTTTGGAGACCCAGTACTTC	CASSYRQGVLETQYF
few	TRBV5-6	15	TRBJ2-1	-	TGTGCCAGCAGCTTCGACGTGCGGAAAAACAATGAGCAGTTCTTC	CASSFDVRKNNEQFF
-	TRBV4-1	13	TRBJ1-2	-	TGCGCCAGCAGCCAAGAAAATAACTATGGCTACACCTTC	CASSQENNYGYTF
few	TRBV24-1	13	TRBJ2-1	TRBD2	TGTGCCACAGGAGCGGGAGAAAACAATGAGCAGTTCTTC	CATGAGENNEQFF
many	TRBV16	14	TRBJ1-2	TRBD1	TGTGCCAGCAGCCACTACAGGGGAGAAGGGGGCTACACCTTC	CASSHYRGEGGYTF
-	TRBV10-3	15	TRBJ1-1	-	TGTGCCATCAGTCTGGGGGGGACGATGAACACTGAAGCTTTCTTT	CAISLGGTMNTEAFF
-	TRBV20-1	13	TRBJ2-3	TRBD2	TGCAGTGCTAGTTCTAGCGGCCCAGATACGCAGTATTTT	CSASSSGPDTQYF
-	TRBV10-1	18	TRBJ2-3	TRBD2	TGCGCCAGCAGTGAGTCGACTAGAGGTCTAGCGGGAGGGGATACGCAGTATTTT	CASSESTRGLAGGDTQYF
-	TRBV4-1	15	TRBJ1-1	-	TGCGCCAGCAGCCAAGATAGTGCGCCGAACACTGAAGCTTTCTTT	CASSQDSAPNTEAFF